This paragraph reports one T cell receptor beta chain. The target of this receptor is not known. No base quality information exists; no much larger clone differs at one position. V has 5 bases trimmed and J has 9 bases trimmed; junction bases matching no gene number 10. The CDR3 runs 16 residues from the cysteine to the phenylalanine. Just the 48-base CDR3 DNA is kept, in frame starting at base 1. CDR1 is given as MNHEY and CDR2 as SVGAGI, both from the germline V gene. This sample was included in a study of T cell repertoires in cytomegalovirus infection (dated by TCRdb to about 2019). Broadly, across the study: Alongside well-studied HLA-B-restricted epitopes, the peptide stimulations were aimed at recently identified HLA-C-restricted CMV epitopes, whose presentation resists viral immunomodulation. The HLA type of each donor mattered for the analysis, because public TCR beta signatures pointed to carriage of CMV infection along with the matching HLA type.

Sequenced on an Illumina HiSeq 1500. Using fastp trimming at Q25 and MiXCR clonotype assembly, TCRdb reanalyzed the public sequencing data and kept in-frame beta chains. Merged by CDR3 protein, the rows form single entries marked with the most common genes and DNA. In this sample the table shows under 95,000 distinct CDR3 sequences, about half of which occur a single time. The ten largest clones represent more than 85% of the sample. Overall study outcomes, separate from this receptor: In both this cohort and an independent cohort of over 350 donors, the cumulative frequency of public TCR beta family members distinguished carriers of CMV infection plus the relevant HLA type. The ex vivo response was dominated by HLA-C-restricted CMV-specific TCR beta clonotypes, which also provided the single most frequent clonotype in two of eight donors.

Interpreted using the paper, the treatment or condition label stands for: in vitro stimulation with specific CMV peptide epitopes to enrich CMV-specific T cells. Sample: CD8+ T cells from cultured PBMCs, taken from culture after CMV antigen stimulation. Recombination linked TRBV6-5 to TRBJ2-3; the junction holds 14 bases that match TRBD2. The receptor comes from a human donor in good health (CMV status not recorded). Some clones in this sample may be carry-over from other donors' samples. The DNA sequence is TGTGCCAGCAGTACACCCACGACTAGCGGGAGGGGAACGCAGTATTTT. Protein translation: CASSTPTTSGRGTQYF.